These T cell receptor beta chains were read from a single sample in a study of vaccination and CD4 T cells after COVID-19. TCRdb re-derived calls from the PCR reads in MiXCR, one entry per CDR3 protein. The repertoire includes more than 9,500 distinct CDR3 sequences, 58% of them detected once, and under 30% sits in the top ten. Which antigens these TCRs recognize remains unknown. Source material: CD4+ T cells from blood, cultured in vitro. The receptors here all came from a human donor who had recovered from COVID-19. The CDR3 runs from the conserved cysteine through the conserved F or W. D genes are given only for firm matches. The listing skips clone size in some rows; elsewhere it reads once, few, many or a size class.

V	J	D	size	CDR3	DNA
TRBV7-3	TRBJ1-2	-	-	CASSPDSGGLGYGYTF	TGTGCCAGCAGCCCTGATTCGGGAGGGCTTGGCTATGGCTACACCTTC
TRBV10-3	TRBJ2-5	-	-	CAISEVGDQETQYF	TGTGCCATCAGTGAGGTGGGGGATCAAGAGACCCAGTACTTC
TRBV6-2/TRBV6-3	TRBJ2-1	-	once	CASSYSIPGRVRNEQFF	TGTGCCAGCAGTTACTCGATACCCGGCAGGGTTAGGAATGAGCAGTTCTTC
TRBV7-2	TRBJ1-1	-	-	CASSLDGGPTEAFF	TGTGCCAGCAGCTTAGACGGGGGGCCGACTGAAGCTTTCTTT
TRBV11-3	TRBJ1-5	-	few	CASRYANRQPQHF	TGTGCCAGCCGGTATGCTAACAGGCAGCCCCAGCATTTT
TRBV14	TRBJ1-1	-	-	CASSFTLYTEAFF	TGTGCCAGCAGCTTCACACTTTACACTGAAGCTTTCTTT
TRBV6-2/TRBV6-3	TRBJ2-7	-	-	CASSLYLGGEQYF	TGTGCCAGCAGTCTTTACTTAGGGGGCGAGCAGTACTTC
TRBV11-3	TRBJ2-3	-	-	CASSLVLTSTDTQYF	TGTGCCAGCAGCTTAGTGTTGACAAGCACAGATACGCAGTATTTT
TRBV20-1	TRBJ2-1	TRBD2	-	CSAGFGTRSGNEQFF	TGCAGTGCGGGATTCGGGACTAGAAGTGGGAATGAGCAGTTCTTC
TRBV18	TRBJ1-1	-	medium-sized	CASSPRQNTEAFF	TGTGCCAGCTCACCTAGACAGAACACTGAAGCTTTCTTT
TRBV2	TRBJ1-5	-	-	CASSGFSGFRNQPQHF	TGTGCCAGCAGTGGGTTTTCGGGGTTCCGTAATCAGCCCCAGCATTTT
TRBV11-1	TRBJ2-7	TRBD2	-	CASSSTSGSYEQYF	TGTGCCAGCAGCTCGACTAGCGGGAGTTACGAGCAGTACTTC
TRBV28	TRBJ1-1	-	-	CASSLGGVADTEAFF	TGTGCCAGCAGTTTAGGGGGGGTGGCGGACACTGAAGCTTTCTTT
TRBV7-8	TRBJ1-2	-	few	CASSISGDPDYGYTF	TGTGCCAGCAGTATAAGCGGGGACCCGGACTATGGCTACACCTTC
TRBV19	TRBJ1-2	TRBD1	few	CASSTQGQGAYGYTF	TGTGCCAGTAGTACTCAAGGACAGGGAGCCTATGGCTACACCTTC
TRBV7-2	TRBJ1-2	TRBD1	-	CASSLGQASGYTF	TGTGCCAGCAGCCTCGGACAGGCTTCTGGCTACACCTTC
TRBV7-9	TRBJ2-1	TRBD2	few	CASGDTGGANEQFF	TGTGCCAGCGGGGATACCGGGGGGGCGAATGAGCAGTTCTTC
TRBV7-6	TRBJ2-2	-	few	CASSLTATGELFF	TGTGCCAGCAGCCTGACAGCCACCGGGGAGCTGTTTTTT
TRBV4-2	TRBJ1-1	TRBD1	-	CASSPRQGATEAFF	TGTGCCAGCAGCCCCAGACAGGGGGCAACTGAAGCTTTCTTT
TRBV7-6	TRBJ2-2	-	-	CASSLRNTGELFF	TGTGCCAGCAGCTTACGGAACACCGGGGAGCTGTTTTTT
TRBV20-1	TRBJ1-1	-	-	CSARDTRVGNTEAFF	TGCAGTGCTAGAGATACCCGGGTCGGAAACACTGAAGCTTTCTTT
TRBV7-9	TRBJ1-2	TRBD1	few	CASSPDRTGANYGYTF	TGTGCCAGCAGCCCAGACAGGACAGGGGCTAACTATGGCTACACCTTC
TRBV15	TRBJ2-1	TRBD1	few	CATGRDRGFNEQFF	TGTGCCACGGGAAGGGACAGGGGTTTCAATGAGCAGTTCTTC
TRBV19	TRBJ2-1	TRBD1	-	CASSIPTGEQNEQFF	TGTGCCAGTAGTATCCCCACAGGGGAGCAGAATGAGCAGTTCTTC
TRBV19	TRBJ1-4	-	-	CASSPRAGTNEKLFF	TGTGCCAGTAGTCCCCGGGCAGGGACTAATGAAAAACTGTTTTTT
TRBV2	TRBJ1-2	-	few	CASSAGRGGGYTF	TGTGCCAGCAGTGCCGGGAGGGGCGGAGGCTACACCTTC